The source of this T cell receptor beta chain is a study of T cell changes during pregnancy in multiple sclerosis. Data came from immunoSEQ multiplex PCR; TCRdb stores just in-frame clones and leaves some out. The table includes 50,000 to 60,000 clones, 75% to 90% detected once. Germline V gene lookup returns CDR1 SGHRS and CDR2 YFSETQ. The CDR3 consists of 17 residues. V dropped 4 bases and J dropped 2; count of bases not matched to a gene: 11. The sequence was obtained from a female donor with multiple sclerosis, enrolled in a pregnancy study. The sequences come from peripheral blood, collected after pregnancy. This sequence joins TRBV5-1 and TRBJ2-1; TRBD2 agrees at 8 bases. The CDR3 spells CASSVGLLRGAYNEQFF. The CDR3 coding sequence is TGCGCCAGCAGCGTAGGCCTCCTGCGGGGGGCCTACAATGAGCAGTTCTTC.